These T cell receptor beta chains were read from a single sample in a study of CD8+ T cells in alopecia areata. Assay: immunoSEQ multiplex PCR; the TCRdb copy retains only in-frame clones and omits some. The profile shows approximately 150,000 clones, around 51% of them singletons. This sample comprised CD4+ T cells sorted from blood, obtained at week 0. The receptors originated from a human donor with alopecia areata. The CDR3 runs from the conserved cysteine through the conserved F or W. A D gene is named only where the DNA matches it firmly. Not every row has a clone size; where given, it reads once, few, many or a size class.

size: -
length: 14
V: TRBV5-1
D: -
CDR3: CASSLGTENTEAFF

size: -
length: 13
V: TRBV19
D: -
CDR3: CASSMRGSYGYTF

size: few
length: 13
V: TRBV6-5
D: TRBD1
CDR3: CASSDRVTTEAFF

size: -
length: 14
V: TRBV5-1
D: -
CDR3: CASSLDLVRYGYTF

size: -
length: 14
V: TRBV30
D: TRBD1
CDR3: CAWNLKTGADEQFF

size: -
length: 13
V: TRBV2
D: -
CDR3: CASSEGRAFEQFF

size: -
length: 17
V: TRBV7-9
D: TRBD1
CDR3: CASSLGYNRGLNTEAFF

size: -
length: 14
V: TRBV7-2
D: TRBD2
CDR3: CASSLTSGVWEQYF

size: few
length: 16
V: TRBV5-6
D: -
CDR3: CASSLARGAGPQTQYF

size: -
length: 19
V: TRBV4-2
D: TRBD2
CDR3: CASSLRGYRSSGTRETQYF

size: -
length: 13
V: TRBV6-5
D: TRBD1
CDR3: CASKRGRGEKLFF

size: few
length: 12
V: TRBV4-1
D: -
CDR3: CASSLKDNEQFF

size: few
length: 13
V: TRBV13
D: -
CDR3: CASSPDRQETQYF

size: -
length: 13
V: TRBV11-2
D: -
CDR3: CASSLSGGQPQHF

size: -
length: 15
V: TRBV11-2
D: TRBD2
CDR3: CASSLLSGRGHIQYF

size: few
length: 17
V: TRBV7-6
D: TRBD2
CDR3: CASSLGLAGSGANVLTF

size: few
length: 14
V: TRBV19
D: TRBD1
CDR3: CASSTMDRGDTQYF